These 4 T cell receptor beta chains were all obtained from the same sample, sequenced in a study of T cell repertoires in cytomegalovirus infection. TCRdb fed the reads into MiXCR, producing one record per CDR3 protein. The table shows 510,000 or so distinct CDR3 sequences, with around 27% occurring only once. The specimen was PBMCs. These receptors were taken from a human donor in good health (CMV status not recorded). Some clones in this sample may be carry-over from other donors' samples.

The gene calls are TRBV28 and TRBJ2-7; TRBD1 matches at 8 bases. The CDR3 has 15 amino acids. The germline V gene has CDR1 MDHEN and CDR2 SYDVKM. V lost 5 bases and J lost 3; bases outside the gene matches: 9. The CDR3 bases are TGTGCCAGCAGTCCGGGACGGACAGGGAGCTACGAGCAGTACTTC. Translation: CASSPGRTGSYEQYF.

Ten or more counts support this clonotype. The V and J genes are TRBV7-8 and TRBJ2-1, with D tentatively TRBD1 (5 bases). The germline V and J ends were trimmed by 6 bases and 2 bases, with 14 bases remaining between them. This CDR3 spans 15 amino acids. CDR1 and CDR2 from the germline V gene are SGHVS and FQNEAQ. The CDR3 protein is CASSLLRATYNEQFF. CDR3 bases: TGTGCCAGCAGTTTACTCAGGGCCACCTACAATGAGCAGTTCTTC.

This chain connects TRBV28 to TRBJ2-7; tentatively, D is TRBD1 (6 bases). Trimming shortened V by 2 bases and J by 0 bases, and 14 bases separated the two germline ends. The germline CDR1 and CDR2 sequences are MDHEN and SYDVKM. This CDR3 spans 16 amino acids. The CDR3 is CASSLQGTLASYEQYV. DNA for the CDR3: TGTGCCAGCAGTTTACAGGGGACCCTAGCCTCCTACGAGCAGTACGTC.

This clonotype showed up just a few times. This chain joins TRBV6-2 or TRBV6-3 and TRBJ2-3; 8 bases agree with TRBD2. The CDR3 consists of 15 residues. The J segment lost 4 bases and the V segment lost 0 bases, leaving 3 bases of the junction unmatched. Germline CDR1 MNHEY, CDR2 SVGEGT. In nucleotides, the CDR3 is TGTGCCAGCAGTTACTCGGATAGCGGGGCAGATACGCAGTATTTT. Its translation is CASSYSDSGADTQYF.